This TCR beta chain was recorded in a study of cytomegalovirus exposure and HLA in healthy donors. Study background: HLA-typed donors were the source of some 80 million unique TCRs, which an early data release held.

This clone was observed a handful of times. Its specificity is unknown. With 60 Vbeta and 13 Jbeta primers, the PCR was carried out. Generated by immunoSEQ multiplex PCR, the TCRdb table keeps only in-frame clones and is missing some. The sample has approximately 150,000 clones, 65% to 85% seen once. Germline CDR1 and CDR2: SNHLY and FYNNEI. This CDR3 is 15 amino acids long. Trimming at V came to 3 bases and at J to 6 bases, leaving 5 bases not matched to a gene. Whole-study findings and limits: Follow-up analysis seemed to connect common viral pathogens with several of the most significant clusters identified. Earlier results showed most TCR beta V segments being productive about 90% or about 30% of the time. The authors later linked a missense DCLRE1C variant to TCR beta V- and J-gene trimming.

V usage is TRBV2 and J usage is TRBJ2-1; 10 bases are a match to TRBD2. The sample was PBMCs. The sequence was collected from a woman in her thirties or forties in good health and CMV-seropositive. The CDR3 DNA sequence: TGTGCCAGCAGTGACTGGTCTAGCGGGGGCAATGAGCAGTTCTTC. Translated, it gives CASSDWSSGGNEQFF.